This T cell receptor (beta chain) was obtained from a study of T cells in Graves' hyperthyroidism and ophthalmopathy. Broader study findings: Model predictions of ophthalmopathy came a median approximately 6.8 months before onset. Ophthalmopathy stood apart from stable hyperthyroidism in a 13 V-J model.

Notes on this clonotype: No antigen is known for it.

Clinical symptoms, serum thyroxine and TRAb, thyroid ultrasound and orbital computed tomography were used for the diagnoses. Germline CDR1 LNHDA, CDR2 SQIVND (reference sequence). J lost 3 bases, V lost 4 bases, and 10 bases had no gene match. This CDR3 is built from 18 residues. RNA transcripts yielded amplified TCR beta CDR3 regions. During a first-round RT-PCR of the TCR CDR3, the HTBI primer set was used. TCRdb re-derived calls from the multiplex PCR reads in MiXCR, one entry per CDR3 protein. The data contain under 400,000 distinct CDR3 sequences, approximately 14% of them singletons. This sequence originates from a woman aged 18-35 years with Graves' hyperthyroidism that later progressed to Graves' ophthalmopathy. Material for sequencing was blood. The chain links TRBV19 to TRBJ1-5; TRBD1 aligns across 12 bases. CDR3: CASSRAGTGGAVNQPQHF. The CDR3 coding sequence is TGTGCCAGTAGTAGAGCAGGGACAGGGGGCGCCGTCAATCAGCCCCAGCATTTT.